The clone carrying this TCR beta chain was found many times. The antigen is undetermined. This sample is part of a study of T cells in Graves' hyperthyroidism and ophthalmopathy. Study observations and caveats: Most expanded thyroid clonotypes above 0.001 also appeared in blood.

Amplification of TCR beta CDR3 regions used RNA as the template. TCR CDR3 underwent first-round RT-PCR with the HTBI primer set. Via MiXCR, TCRdb re-called the multiplex PCR reads, giving one row per CDR3 protein. The table shows 450,000 to 650,000 distinct CDR3 sequences, with 15% to 20% occurring only once. This clonotype was sampled from a woman aged 18-29 years with Graves' ophthalmopathy. The sequenced material came from blood.

The DNA of the CDR3 is TGTGCCAGCAGTTTGGCTTCTCTAGCGGGGGACTCCTCCTACAATGAGCAGTTCTTC. Its translation: CASSLASLAGDSSYNEQFF. The chain has TRBV12-3 or TRBV12-4 and TRBJ2-1, with 10 bases fitting TRBD2. The junction had 11 bases not matched to a gene; V was cut back by 3 bases and J by 0 bases. The CDR3 is 19 residues long.